The clone carrying this T cell receptor beta chain came up once. In the authors' workflow: The authors estimated nucleated cell counts from reference gene primer amplification. Libraries were prepared by immunoSEQ multiplex PCR; TCRdb keeps only in-frame clonotypes and omits some of them. V and J calls and clone size follow that table, whereas D and trimming were derived from the DNA. The data show around 140,000 clones, about four fifths seen once. The data were taken from a study of blood T cell repertoires in COVID-19. Overall study: The study drew acute and convalescent COVID-19 samples from the United States, Italy and Spain. The cDNA or gDNA used as material had been derived from T cells, B-cell-depleted T cells, or PBMCs.

Input material: peripheral blood. This receptor was obtained from a man in his sixties with acute or convalescent COVID-19.

The CDR3 DNA is TGTGCCAGCAGCCCGGGACTAGTAGGTCCCTACGAGCAGTACTTC. It codes for CASSPGLVGPYEQYF. This sequence joins TRBV5-4 and TRBJ2-7; 8 bases map to TRBD2. The ends lost 4 bases at V and 2 bases at J; junction bases unmatched: 8. The CDR3 totals 15 residues. The V gene's germline CDR1 is SGHNT and CDR2 YYREEE (reference sequence).